The entry below describes one T cell receptor (beta chain). Antigen unknown. The entry originates in a study of shared clonotypes between healthy human individuals. On the study more broadly: The study enrolled a couple of women and a few men aged 18 to 49. Study outcomes and limitations: Clonotypes shared by all four donors outscored non-shared clonotypes in generation probability. The rarefaction results pointed to incomplete sorted-subset sequencing despite large depth.

Assay execution took place at the deep level. TCRdb's copy holds only in-frame clones and misses some; the assay was immunoSEQ multiplex PCR. The repertoire holds roughly 2.2 million clones, under 95% seen once, with approximately 0.41% in the top ten. The CDR3 is 16 amino acids. The ends were cut back, 2 bases at V and 5 bases at J, with 18 bases in the middle. The chain links TRBV23-1 to TRBJ1-1; no firm D call. TRBV23-1 is an open reading frame whose function is uncertain. Source material: naive CD4+ T cells from PBMCs. Subset noted: CD45RA+ positively selected. This TCR derives from a young man in good health. Some clones in this sample may be carry-over from other donors' samples. CDR3 sequence (DNA): TGCGCCAGCAGTCAACCTCCCGGAAGCGATGGGACTGAAGCTTTCTTT. Protein: CASSQPPGSDGTEAFF.